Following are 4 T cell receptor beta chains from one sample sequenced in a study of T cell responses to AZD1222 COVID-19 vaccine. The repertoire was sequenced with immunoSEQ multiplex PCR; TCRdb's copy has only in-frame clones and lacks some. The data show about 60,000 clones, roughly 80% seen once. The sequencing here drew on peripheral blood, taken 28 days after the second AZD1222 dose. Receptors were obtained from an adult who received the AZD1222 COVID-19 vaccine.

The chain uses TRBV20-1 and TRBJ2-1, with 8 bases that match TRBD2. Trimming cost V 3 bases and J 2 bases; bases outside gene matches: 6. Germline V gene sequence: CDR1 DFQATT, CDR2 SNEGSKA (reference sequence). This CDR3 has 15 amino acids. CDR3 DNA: TGCAGTGCTAGTAAGCGGGGGACCGCCTACAATGAGCAGTTCTTC. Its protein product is CSASKRGTAYNEQFF.

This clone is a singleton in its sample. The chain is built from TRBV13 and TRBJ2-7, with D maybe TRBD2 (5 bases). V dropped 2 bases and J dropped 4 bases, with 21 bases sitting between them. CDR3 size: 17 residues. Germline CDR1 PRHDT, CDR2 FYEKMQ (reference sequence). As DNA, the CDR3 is TGTGCCAGCAGCTTATCCTTTATCGGGGAAAATCGTTACGAGCAGTACTTC. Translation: CASSLSFIGENRYEQYF. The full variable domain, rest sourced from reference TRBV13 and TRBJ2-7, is AAGVIQSPRHLIKEKRETATLKCYPIPRHDTVYWYQQGPGQDPQFLISFYEKMQSDKGSIPDRFSAQQFSDYHSELNMSSLELGDSALYFCASSLSFIGENRYEQYFGPGTRLTVT.

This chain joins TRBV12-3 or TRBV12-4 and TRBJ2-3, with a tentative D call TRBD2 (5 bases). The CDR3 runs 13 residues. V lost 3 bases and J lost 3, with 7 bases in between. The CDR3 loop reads CASSLSGTDTQYF. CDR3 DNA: TGTGCCAGCAGTTTGTCGGGGACAGATACGCAGTATTTT.

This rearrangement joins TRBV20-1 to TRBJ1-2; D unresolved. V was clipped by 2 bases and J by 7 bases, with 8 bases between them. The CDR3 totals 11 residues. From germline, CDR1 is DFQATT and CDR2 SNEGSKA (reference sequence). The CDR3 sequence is CSARMGSGYTF. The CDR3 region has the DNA TGCAGTGCTAGAATGGGGAGTGGCTACACCTTC.